The 27 T cell receptor beta chains below come from one sample, sequenced in a study of CD8+ T cells in alopecia areata. RNA, once extracted, was reverse transcribed into cDNA for use as the sequencing template. TCRdb's copy holds only in-frame clones and misses some; the assay was immunoSEQ multiplex PCR. Of 130,000 to 150,000 clones listed, about 51% were seen once; the top ten hold over 0.85%. Material: CD4+ T cells sorted from blood, obtained at week 0. Receptors were obtained from a human donor with alopecia areata.

The sample holds one count of this clone. The chain couples TRBV2 to TRBJ2-2; no reliable D call. The CDR3 is made up of 12 amino acids. The germline gives CDR1 SNHLY, CDR2 FYNNEI. Between the trimmed V and J ends, which lost 5 bases and 3 bases, there was a span of 4 bases. The CDR3 DNA sequence: TGTGCCAGCAGTTTAGACACCGGGGAGCTGTTTTTT. Translation: CASSLDTGELFF.

V gene TRBV19 combines with J gene TRBJ1-5; D is unresolved. This CDR3 region has 13 residues. Between the trimmed V and J ends, which lost 5 bases and 3 bases, there was a span of 8 bases. Germline assignment: CDR1 LNHDA and CDR2 SQIVND (reference sequence). The CDR3 protein is CASSGFDNQPQHF. CDR3 coding DNA: TGTGCCAGTAGTGGTTTTGACAATCAGCCCCAGCATTTT. The complete variable domain, with remaining parts taken from reference TRBV19 and TRBJ1-5, reads DGGITQSPKYLFRKEGQNVTLSCEQNLNHDAMYWYRQDPGQGLRLIYYSQIVNDFQKGDIAEGYSVSREKKESFPLTVTSAQKNPTAFYLCASSGFDNQPQHFGDGTRLSIL.

This clone was seen only a few times. The rearrangement uses TRBV29-1 and TRBJ2-2, with D maybe TRBD1 (5 bases). With 4 bases removed from V and 6 bases from J, the gap between germline ends came to 18 bases. The length of the CDR3 is 15 residues. Germline assignment: CDR1 SQVTM and CDR2 ANQGSEA. The chain's CDR3 is CSVGMLGHQSGELFF. The CDR3 DNA sequence: TGCAGCGTTGGGATGTTGGGGCACCAATCCGGGGAGCTGTTTTTT.

The chain uses TRBV10-3 and TRBJ2-2; D remains ambiguous. The CDR3 is 11 amino acids. Trimming took 6 bases from V and 6 from J, leaving 5 bases between them. CDR1 and CDR2 (germline): ENHRY, SYGVKD. CDR3 protein: CAIRVPGELFF. CDR3 coding DNA: TGTGCCATCAGAGTTCCCGGGGAGCTGTTTTTT.

This clone occurred a few times. V usage is TRBV29-1 and J usage is TRBJ2-1, with D possibly being TRBD1 or TRBD2 (5 bases each). V dropped 6 bases and J dropped 5 bases, with 17 bases sitting between them. The CDR3 extends over 14 amino acids. In germline, CDR1 is SQVTM, CDR2 ANQGSEA. CDR3 nucleotide sequence: TGCAGCGTCAGTACTAGGGGTCTTCACAATGAGCAGTTCTTC. It translates to CSVSTRGLHNEQFF.

This rearrangement joins TRBV25-1 to TRBJ1-2; possibly TRBD1 for D (5 bases). V dropped 2 bases and J dropped 4 bases, with 11 bases sitting between them. The germline gives CDR1 MGHDK, CDR2 SYGVNS. The CDR3 loop spans 14 amino acids. The CDR3: CASSEGGTLYGYTF. For the CDR3, the DNA is TGTGCCAGCAGTGAAGGGGGGACCCTCTATGGCTACACCTTC.

V gene TRBV29-1 combines with J gene TRBJ2-2; 7 bases align to TRBD1. V shed 7 bases, J shed 5 bases, and the junction held 7 bases outside the gene matches. The germline V gene has CDR1 SQVTM and CDR2 ANQGSEA. The CDR3 length is 13 residues. In nucleotides, the CDR3 is TGCAGCGGGGACAGCTCGTTAACCGGGGAGCTGTTTTTT. It is translated as CSGDSSLTGELFF.

In its sample, this clone was seen a few times. The rearrangement links TRBV5-1 to TRBJ2-7; 8 nucleotides align to TRBD1. V was clipped by 1 base and J by 3 bases; unmatched bases: 6. This CDR3 spans 15 amino acids. Germline CDR1 SGHRS, CDR2 YFSETQ. Written as DNA, the CDR3 is TGCGCCAGCAGCTTGCATGGACAGGGTAACTACGAGCAGTACTTC. Protein: CASSLHGQGNYEQYF.

The chain is built from TRBV5-4 and TRBJ2-2, with D hard to call. The CDR3 is 14 amino acids. The V end was cut by 4 bases, the J end by 0 bases, with 7 bases between. The germline gives CDR1 SGHNT, CDR2 YYREEE (reference sequence). The CDR3 is CASSLLANTGELFF. CDR3 coding DNA: TGTGCCAGCAGCCTTCTCGCGAACACCGGGGAGCTGTTTTTT.

This clone came up many times. The chain employs TRBV28 and TRBJ1-4, with D maybe TRBD1 (6 bases). Trimming removed 2 bases from V and 5 bases from J, with 12 bases in between. Germline CDR1 and CDR2: MDHEN and SYDVKM. There are 15 residues in the CDR3. The CDR3 DNA reads TGTGCCAGCAGTTTAGCCGGGGGCGGGAATGAAAAACTGTTTTTT. The encoded protein is CASSLAGGGNEKLFF.

The CDR3 sequence: CATSRDSGGNTEAFF. DNA for the CDR3: TGTGCCACCAGCAGAGATTCTGGGGGCAACACTGAAGCTTTCTTT. The genes are TRBV15 and TRBJ1-1; D perhaps matches TRBD1 (6 bases). Germline CDR1 LNHNV, CDR2 YYDKDF (reference sequence). The V end lost 0 bases, the J end lost 2 bases, and 10 bases lay between the germline ends. The CDR3 covers 15 residues.

V and J are TRBV15 and TRBJ1-5; 11 positions match TRBD1. V shed 0 bases, J shed 11 bases, and the junction held 3 bases outside the gene matches. This CDR3 has 14 residues. Looked up from germline, CDR1 is LNHNV and CDR2 is YYDKDF (reference sequence). Here the CDR3 DNA reads TGTGCCACCAGCAGAGAAAGGGACAGGGGGGCCCAGCATTTT. Translating gives CATSRERDRGAQHF.

The V and J genes are TRBV9 and TRBJ1-1, with D perhaps TRBD1 (6 bases). Trimming stripped 4 bases from V and 3 bases from J, with 16 bases between. Germline CDR1 is SGDLS and CDR2 is YYNGEE. The CDR3 runs to 15 residues. Here the CDR3 reads CASSPATGTYTEAFF. The CDR3 DNA sequence: TGTGCCAGCAGCCCCGCCACAGGGACTTACACTGAAGCTTTCTTT. Based on the CDR3 plus reference TRBV9 and TRBJ1-1, the full variable domain is DSGVTQTPKHLITATGQRVTLRCSPRSGDLSVYWYQQSLDQGLQFLIQYYNGEERAKGNILERFSAQQFPDLHSELNLSSLELGDSALYFCASSPATGTYTEAFFGQGTRLTVV.

There are a few counts of this clone. This sequence joins TRBV30 and TRBJ1-1, with a weak D call TRBD1 (5 bases). CDR3 length equals 13 residues. From germline, CDR1 is GTSNPN and CDR2 SVGIG (reference sequence). V lost 2 bases and J 4 bases, leaving 11 bases between the germline ends. Here the CDR3 reads CAWSTSRATEAFF. The CDR3 region has the DNA TGTGCCTGGAGTACTAGCAGGGCCACTGAAGCTTTCTTT.

The V and J genes are TRBV20-1 and TRBJ2-1; the D gene could be TRBD1 or TRBD2 (5 bases each). The V gene lost 7 bases and the J gene lost 7 bases, with 11 bases spanning the gap. CDR1 DFQATT and CDR2 SNEGSKA come from the germline V gene (reference sequence). This CDR3 spans 11 amino acids. CDR3 in amino acids: CSEQGENEQFF. The CDR3 DNA reads as TGCAGTGAGCAGGGAGAAAATGAGCAGTTCTTC.

In this sample, this clone turned up a few times. The V and J genes are TRBV6-5 and TRBJ2-5; 8 bases map to TRBD1. This CDR3 is 15 amino acids long. Germline loops: CDR1 MNHEY, CDR2 SVGAGI. Trimming cost V 2 bases and J 4 bases; bases outside gene matches: 6. The CDR3 region is CASSYVPGGGETQYF. DNA for the CDR3: TGTGCCAGCAGTTACGTACCAGGGGGCGGAGAGACCCAGTACTTC.

Remarks on this clone: Other nucleotide sequences in the sample specify the same CDR3. This chain uses TRBV30 with TRBJ2-3; D is uncertain. Trimming took off 0 bases at V and 0 bases at J, with 4 bases between the two ends. The germline gives CDR1 GTSNPN, CDR2 SVGIG (reference sequence). The CDR3 has 13 residues. The CDR3 sequence: CAWSVPSTDTQYF. CDR3 DNA: TGTGCCTGGAGTGTACCGAGCACAGATACGCAGTATTTT.

This chain connects TRBV30 to TRBJ2-7; D possibly corresponds to TRBD2 (6 bases). V lost 0 bases and J lost 0, with 12 bases in between. The germline V gene encodes CDR1 GTSNPN and CDR2 SVGIG (reference sequence). This CDR3 has 15 amino acids. CDR3 sequence reads: CAWSVPGLSSYEQYF. CDR3 sequence (DNA): TGTGCCTGGAGTGTACCGGGACTCAGCTCCTACGAGCAGTACTTC.

This clone was observed a few times. This rearrangement joins TRBV7-2 to TRBJ2-1; D gene ambiguous. Germline values: CDR1 SGHTA, CDR2 FQGNSA. The CDR3 has 12 amino acids. V dropped 2 bases and J dropped 6 bases, with 5 bases sitting between them. The chain's CDR3 is CASSLNSNEQFF. CDR3 coding DNA: TGTGCCAGCAGCTTAAACAGCAATGAGCAGTTCTTC.

This chain joins TRBV4-1 and TRBJ2-1, with D perhaps matching TRBD2 (5 bases). The V end lost 0 bases, the J end lost 4 bases, and 16 bases lay between the germline ends. Germline V lookup: CDR1 MGHRA, CDR2 YSYEKL. The CDR3 contains 17 residues. CDR3: CASSQDGGAGAYNEQFF. CDR3 nucleotide sequence: TGCGCCAGCAGCCAAGATGGCGGTGCGGGCGCTTACAATGAGCAGTTCTTC.

The rearrangement uses TRBV15 and TRBJ2-6; no reliable D call. Germline V gene sequence: CDR1 LNHNV, CDR2 YYDKDF (reference sequence). Trimming took 4 bases from V and 4 from J, leaving 11 bases between them. The CDR3 extends over 15 amino acids. The chain's CDR3 is CATSTYPPGANVLTF. DNA for the CDR3: TGTGCCACCAGCACCTACCCCCCCGGGGCCAACGTCCTGACTTTC.

The V gene is TRBV30, the J gene TRBJ2-7; unclear D gene. Germline CDR1 GTSNPN, CDR2 SVGIG (reference sequence). The CDR3 has 12 residues. V was cut by 2 bases and J by 7 bases, with 12 bases left in between. The CDR3, as DNA: TGTGCCTGGAGTTTCCCCCCTGGGGAGCAGTACTTC. Protein: CAWSFPPGEQYF.

This chain links TRBV25-1 with TRBJ1-2; TRBD1 matches at 7 bases. The germline V gene encodes CDR1 MGHDK and CDR2 SYGVNS. This CDR3 contains 14 residues. V was clipped by 3 bases and J by 5 bases; unmatched bases: 6. CDR3 region: CASSEANRGYGYTF. CDR3 coding DNA: TGTGCCAGCAGTGAGGCCAACAGGGGTTATGGCTACACCTTC.

The chain is built from TRBV5-1 and TRBJ2-5; D unclear. Germline CDR1 SGHRS, CDR2 YFSETQ. The V end was cut by 0 bases, the J end by 5 bases, with 14 bases between. The CDR3 covers 15 residues. The CDR3 nucleotides read TGCGCCAGCAGCTTGGATGGCCGGCCCCTCGAGACCCAGTACTTC. This sequence encodes CASSLDGRPLETQYF.

This clone was detected a few times. The genes are TRBV7-8 and TRBJ1-3, with no clear D. Trimming cost V 3 bases and J 0 bases, with 12 bases left between them. The CDR3 runs 16 residues. Per germline, CDR1 SGHVS and CDR2 FQNEAQ. DNA for the CDR3: TGTGCCAGCAGCTTTACGACGGCCGGCTCTGGAAACACCATATATTTT. Translated, it gives CASSFTTAGSGNTIYF.

As regards this clone: This sample includes further DNA sequences coding for the same CDR3. The chain couples TRBV5-1 to TRBJ2-7; D possibly corresponds to TRBD1 (6 bases). V was pared by 5 bases and J by 3 bases, with 9 bases between. Germline CDR1 SGHRS, CDR2 YFSETQ. CDR3 length equals 12 residues. In DNA, the CDR3 is TGCGCCAGCAGTAGGGACAACTACGAGCAGTACTTC. It yields the protein CASSRDNYEQYF.

This clone turned up a few times. The V and J genes are TRBV7-2 and TRBJ2-1; TRBD2 matches at 9 bases. The CDR3 loop spans 16 amino acids. The V segment lost 1 base and the J segment 9 bases; nucleotides outside the gene matches: 10. The germline V gene encodes CDR1 SGHTA and CDR2 FQGNSA. CDR3 in DNA: TGTGCCAGCAGCTTAGGGGGCGGGAGGGAGGTTGGTGAGCAGTTCTTC. Translating gives CASSLGGGREVGEQFF.